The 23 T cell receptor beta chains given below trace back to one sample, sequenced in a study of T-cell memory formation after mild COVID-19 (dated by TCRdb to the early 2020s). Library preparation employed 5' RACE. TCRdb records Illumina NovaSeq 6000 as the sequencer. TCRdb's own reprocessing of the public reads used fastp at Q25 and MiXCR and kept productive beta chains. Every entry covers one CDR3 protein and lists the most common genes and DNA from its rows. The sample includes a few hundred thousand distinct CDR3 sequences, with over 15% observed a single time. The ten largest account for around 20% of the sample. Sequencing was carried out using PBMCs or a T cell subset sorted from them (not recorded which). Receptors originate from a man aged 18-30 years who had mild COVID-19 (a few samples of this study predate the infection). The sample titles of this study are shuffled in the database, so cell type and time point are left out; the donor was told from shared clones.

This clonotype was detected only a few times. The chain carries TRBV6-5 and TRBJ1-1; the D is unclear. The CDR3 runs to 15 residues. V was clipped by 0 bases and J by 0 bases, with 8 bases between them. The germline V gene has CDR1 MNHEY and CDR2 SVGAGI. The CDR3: CASSYSYGMNTEAFF. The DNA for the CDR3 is TGTGCCAGCAGTTACTCGTATGGGATGAACACTGAAGCTTTCTTT.

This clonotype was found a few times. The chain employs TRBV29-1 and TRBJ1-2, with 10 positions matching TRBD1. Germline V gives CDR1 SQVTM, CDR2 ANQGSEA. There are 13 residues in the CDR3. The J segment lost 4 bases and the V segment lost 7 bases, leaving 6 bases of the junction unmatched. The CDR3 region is CSAEGQGFYGYTF. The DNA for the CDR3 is TGCAGCGCGGAGGGACAGGGGTTCTATGGCTACACCTTC.

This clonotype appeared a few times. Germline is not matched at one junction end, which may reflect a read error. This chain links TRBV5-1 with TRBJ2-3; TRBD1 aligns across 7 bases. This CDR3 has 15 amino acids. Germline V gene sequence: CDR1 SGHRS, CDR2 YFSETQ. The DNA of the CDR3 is TGCGCCAGCGGCTTACAGGGGCTACAGGGAGATACGCAGTATTTT. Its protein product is CASGLQGLQGDTQYF.

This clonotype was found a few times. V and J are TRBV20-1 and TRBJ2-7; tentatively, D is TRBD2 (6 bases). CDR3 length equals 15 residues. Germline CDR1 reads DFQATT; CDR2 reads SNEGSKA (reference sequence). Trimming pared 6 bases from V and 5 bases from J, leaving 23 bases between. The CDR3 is CSALAGTGAGHEQYF. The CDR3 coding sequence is TGCAGTGCGCTGGCGGGAACTGGCGCGGGCCACGAGCAGTACTTC.

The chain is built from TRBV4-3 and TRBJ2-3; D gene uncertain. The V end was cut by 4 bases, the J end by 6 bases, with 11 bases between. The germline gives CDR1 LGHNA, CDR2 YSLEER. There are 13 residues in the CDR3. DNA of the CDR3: TGCGCCAGCAGCCCCCTTGTCGGTGATACGCAGTATTTT. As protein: CASSPLVGDTQYF.

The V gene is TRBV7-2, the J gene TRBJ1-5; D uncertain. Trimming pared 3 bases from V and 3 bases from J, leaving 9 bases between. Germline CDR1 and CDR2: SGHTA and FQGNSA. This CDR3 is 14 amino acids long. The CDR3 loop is CASSFRVNNQPQHF. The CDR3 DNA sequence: TGTGCCAGCAGCTTTCGGGTCAACAATCAGCCCCAGCATTTT.

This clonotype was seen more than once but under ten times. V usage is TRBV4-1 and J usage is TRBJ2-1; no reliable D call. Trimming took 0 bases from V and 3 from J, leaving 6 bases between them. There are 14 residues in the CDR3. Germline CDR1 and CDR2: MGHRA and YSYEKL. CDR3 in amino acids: CASSQESGYNEQFF. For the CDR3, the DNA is TGCGCCAGCAGCCAAGAATCCGGCTACAATGAGCAGTTCTTC.

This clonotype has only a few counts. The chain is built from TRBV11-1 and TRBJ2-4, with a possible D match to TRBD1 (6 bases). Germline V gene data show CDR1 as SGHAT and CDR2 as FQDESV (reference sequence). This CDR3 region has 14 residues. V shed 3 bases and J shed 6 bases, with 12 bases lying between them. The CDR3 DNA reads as TGTGCCAGCAGCTTGACGGGACAAGGAAACATTCAGTACTTC. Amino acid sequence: CASSLTGQGNIQYF. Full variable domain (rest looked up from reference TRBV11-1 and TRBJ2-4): EAEVAQSPRYKITEKSQAVAFWCDPISGHATLYWYRQILGQGPELLVQFQDESVVDDSQLPKDRFSAERLKGVDSTLKIQPAELGDSAMYLCASSLTGQGNIQYFGAGTRLSVL.

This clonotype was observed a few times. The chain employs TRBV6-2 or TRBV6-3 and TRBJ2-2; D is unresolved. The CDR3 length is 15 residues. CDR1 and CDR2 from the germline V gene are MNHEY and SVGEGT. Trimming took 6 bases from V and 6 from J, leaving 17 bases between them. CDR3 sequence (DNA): TGTGCCAGCAGACGCCCACATATGCTTCCCGGGGAGCTGTTTTTT. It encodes CASRRPHMLPGELFF.

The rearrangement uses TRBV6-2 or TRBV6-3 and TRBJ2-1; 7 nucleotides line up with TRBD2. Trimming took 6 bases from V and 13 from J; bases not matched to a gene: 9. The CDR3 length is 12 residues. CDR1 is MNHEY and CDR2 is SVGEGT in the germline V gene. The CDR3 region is CASSRGQREQFF. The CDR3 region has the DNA TGTGCCAGCAGCCGTGGGCAGCGGGAACAGTTCTTC.

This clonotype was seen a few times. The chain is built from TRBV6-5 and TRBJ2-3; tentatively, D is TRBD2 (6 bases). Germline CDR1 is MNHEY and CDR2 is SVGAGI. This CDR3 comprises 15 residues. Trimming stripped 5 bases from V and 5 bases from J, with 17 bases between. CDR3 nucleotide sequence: TGTGCCAGCAGTACCCTCGTGGGGCGGGGAGATACGCAGTATTTT. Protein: CASSTLVGRGDTQYF.

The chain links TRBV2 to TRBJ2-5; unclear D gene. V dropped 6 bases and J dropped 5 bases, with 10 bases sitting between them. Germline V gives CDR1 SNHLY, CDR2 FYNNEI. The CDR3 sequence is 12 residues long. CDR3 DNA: TGTGCCAGCAGAGATCAAGGGGAGACCCAGTACTTC. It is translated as CASRDQGETQYF.

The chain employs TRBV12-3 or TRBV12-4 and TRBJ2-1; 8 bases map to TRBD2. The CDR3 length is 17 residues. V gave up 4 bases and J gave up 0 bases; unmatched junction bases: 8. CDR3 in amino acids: CASSSVAGFSSYNEQFF. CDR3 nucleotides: TGTGCCAGCAGTTCCGTAGCGGGATTTAGCTCCTACAATGAGCAGTTCTTC.

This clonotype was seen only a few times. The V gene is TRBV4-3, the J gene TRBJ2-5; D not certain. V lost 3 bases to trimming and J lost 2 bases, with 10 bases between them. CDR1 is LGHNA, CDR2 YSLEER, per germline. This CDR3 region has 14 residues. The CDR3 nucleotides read TGCGCCAGCAGCCAGGCGCGTACGCAAGAGACCCAGTACTTC. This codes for CASSQARTQETQYF.

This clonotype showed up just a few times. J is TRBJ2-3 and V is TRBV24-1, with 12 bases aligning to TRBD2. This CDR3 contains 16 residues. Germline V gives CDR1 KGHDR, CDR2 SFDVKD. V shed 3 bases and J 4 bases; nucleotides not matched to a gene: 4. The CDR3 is CATSDATSGGADTQYF. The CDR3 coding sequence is TGTGCCACCAGTGATGCGACTAGCGGGGGTGCAGATACGCAGTATTTT.

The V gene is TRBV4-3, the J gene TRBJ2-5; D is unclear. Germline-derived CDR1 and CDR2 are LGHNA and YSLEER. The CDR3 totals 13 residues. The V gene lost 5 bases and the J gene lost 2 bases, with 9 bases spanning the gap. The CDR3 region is CASSFHMQETQYF. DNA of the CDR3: TGCGCCAGCAGCTTCCACATGCAAGAGACCCAGTACTTC.

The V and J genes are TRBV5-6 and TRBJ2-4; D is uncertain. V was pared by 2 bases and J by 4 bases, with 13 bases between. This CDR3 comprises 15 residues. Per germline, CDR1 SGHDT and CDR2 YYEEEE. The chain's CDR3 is CASSLMAQTKNIQYF. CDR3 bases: TGTGCCAGCAGCTTAATGGCACAGACTAAAAACATTCAGTACTTC.

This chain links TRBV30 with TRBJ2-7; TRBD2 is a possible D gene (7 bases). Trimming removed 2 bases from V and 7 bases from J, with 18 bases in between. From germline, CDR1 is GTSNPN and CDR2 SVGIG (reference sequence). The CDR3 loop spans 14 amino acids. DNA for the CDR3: TGTGCCTGGAGTTCAGGTACAGGGACTACGGAGCAGTACTTC. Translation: CAWSSGTGTTEQYF. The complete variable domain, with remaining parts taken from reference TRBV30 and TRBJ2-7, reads SQTIHQWPATLVQPVGSPLSLECTVEGTSNPNLYWYRQAAGRGLQLLFYSVGIGQISSEVPQNLSASRPQDRQFILSSKKLLLSDSGFYLCAWSSGTGTTEQYFGPGTRLTVT.

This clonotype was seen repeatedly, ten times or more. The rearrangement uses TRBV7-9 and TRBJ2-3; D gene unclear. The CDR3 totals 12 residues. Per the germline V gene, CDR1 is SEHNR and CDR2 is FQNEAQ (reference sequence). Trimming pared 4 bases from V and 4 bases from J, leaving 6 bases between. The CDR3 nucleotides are TGTGCCAGCAGCTATGGTGCAGATACGCAGTATTTT. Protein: CASSYGADTQYF.

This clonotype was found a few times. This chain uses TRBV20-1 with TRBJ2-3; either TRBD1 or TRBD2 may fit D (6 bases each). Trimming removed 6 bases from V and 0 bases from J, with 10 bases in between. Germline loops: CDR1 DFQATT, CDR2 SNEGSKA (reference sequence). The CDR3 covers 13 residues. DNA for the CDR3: TGCAGTGCGGGGGGCCCGAGCACAGATACGCAGTATTTT. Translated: CSAGGPSTDTQYF.

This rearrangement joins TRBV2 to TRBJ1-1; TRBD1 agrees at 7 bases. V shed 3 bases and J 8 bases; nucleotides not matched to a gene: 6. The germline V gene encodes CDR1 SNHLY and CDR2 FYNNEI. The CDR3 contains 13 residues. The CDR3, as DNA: TGTGCCAGCAGTGAGGGCAGGGGGACCGAAGCTTTCTTT. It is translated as CASSEGRGTEAFF.

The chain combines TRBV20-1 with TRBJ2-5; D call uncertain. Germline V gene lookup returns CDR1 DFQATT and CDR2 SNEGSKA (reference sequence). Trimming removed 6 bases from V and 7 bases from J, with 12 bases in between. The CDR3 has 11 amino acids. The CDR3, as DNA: TGCAGTGCCTTCTGGGCGAGGACCCAGTACTTC. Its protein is CSAFWARTQYF.

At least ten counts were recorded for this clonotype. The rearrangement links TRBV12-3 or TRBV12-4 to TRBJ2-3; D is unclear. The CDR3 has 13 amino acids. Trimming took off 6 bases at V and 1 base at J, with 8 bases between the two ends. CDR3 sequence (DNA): TGTGCCAGCAGCTTTAGTGGCACAGATACGCAGTATTTT. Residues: CASSFSGTDTQYF.